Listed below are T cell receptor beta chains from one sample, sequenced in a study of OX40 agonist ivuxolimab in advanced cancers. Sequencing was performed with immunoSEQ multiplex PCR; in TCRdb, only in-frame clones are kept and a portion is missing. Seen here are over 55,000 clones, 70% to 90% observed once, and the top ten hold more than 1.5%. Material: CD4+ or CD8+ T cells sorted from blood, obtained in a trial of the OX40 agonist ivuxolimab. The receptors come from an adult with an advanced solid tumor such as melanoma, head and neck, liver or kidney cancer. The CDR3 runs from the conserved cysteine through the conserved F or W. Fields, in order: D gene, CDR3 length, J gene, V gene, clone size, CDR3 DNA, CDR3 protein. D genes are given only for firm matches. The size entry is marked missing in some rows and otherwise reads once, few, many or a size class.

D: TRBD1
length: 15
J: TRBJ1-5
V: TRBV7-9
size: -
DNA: TGTGCCAGCAGCTTCGGAACAGGGGGCGATCAGCCCCAGCATTTT
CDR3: CASSFGTGGDQPQHF

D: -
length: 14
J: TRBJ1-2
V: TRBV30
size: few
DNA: TGTGCCTGTATCCGGGTCCCAACTAACTATGGCTACACCTTC
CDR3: CACIRVPTNYGYTF

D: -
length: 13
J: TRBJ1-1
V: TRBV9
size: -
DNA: TGTGCCAGCAGCGTAGTAGGGGGGCCCGAAGCTTTCTTT
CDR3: CASSVVGGPEAFF

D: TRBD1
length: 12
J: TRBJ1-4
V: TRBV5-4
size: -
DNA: TGTGCCAGCAGACAGGGGACTGAAAAACTGTTTTTT
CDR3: CASRQGTEKLFF

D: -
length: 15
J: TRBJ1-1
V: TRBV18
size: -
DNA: TGTGCCAGCTCACCCGGGAGGCAGAGGAACACTGAAGCTTTCTTT
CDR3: CASSPGRQRNTEAFF

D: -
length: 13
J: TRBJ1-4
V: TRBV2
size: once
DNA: TGTGCCAGCAGTGAACCGCCGGTTAGAAAACTGTTTTTT
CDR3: CASSEPPVRKLFF

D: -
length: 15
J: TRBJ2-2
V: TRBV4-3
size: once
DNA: TGCGCCAGCACCCCCGGTAGCGCGAACACCGGGGAGCTGTTTTTT
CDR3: CASTPGSANTGELFF

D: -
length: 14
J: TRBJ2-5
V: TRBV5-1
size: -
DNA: TGCGCCAGCAGCACGCCTTACAGGGAAGAGACCCAGTACTTC
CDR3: CASSTPYREETQYF

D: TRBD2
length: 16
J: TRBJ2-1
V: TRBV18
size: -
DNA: TGTGCCAGCTCACCACCCGGACTAGCGGGAGGAAATGAGCAGTTCTTC
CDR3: CASSPPGLAGGNEQFF

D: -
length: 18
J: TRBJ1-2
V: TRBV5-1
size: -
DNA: TGCGCCAGCAGCTCCCCAACAGGAGGATACAGCCCAAACTATGGCTACACCTTC
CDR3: CASSSPTGGYSPNYGYTF

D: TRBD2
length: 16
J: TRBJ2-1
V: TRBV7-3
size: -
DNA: TGTGCCAGCAGCCCCTCGGGGGCGGGAGGTCTCAATGAGCAGTTCTTC
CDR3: CASSPSGAGGLNEQFF

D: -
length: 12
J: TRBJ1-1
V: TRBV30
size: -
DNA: TGTTCCTTTTCTGTCCAGAACACTGAAGCTTTCTTT
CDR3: CSFSVQNTEAFF

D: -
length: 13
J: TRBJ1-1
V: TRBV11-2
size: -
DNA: TGTGCCAGCAGCCTTCGACAGTCTTCTGAAGCTTTCTTT
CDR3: CASSLRQSSEAFF

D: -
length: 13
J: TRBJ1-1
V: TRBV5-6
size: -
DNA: TGTGCCAGCAGCTTGCCCAGGAACACTGAAGCTTTCTTT
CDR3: CASSLPRNTEAFF

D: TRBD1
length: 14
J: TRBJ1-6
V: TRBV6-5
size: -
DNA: TGTGCCAGCAGTTGGTACCAGGGGGGTTCACCCCTCCACTTT
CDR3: CASSWYQGGSPLHF

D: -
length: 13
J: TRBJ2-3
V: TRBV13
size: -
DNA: TGTGCCAGCAGCTCGGACTCCACAGATACGCAGTATTTT
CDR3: CASSSDSTDTQYF

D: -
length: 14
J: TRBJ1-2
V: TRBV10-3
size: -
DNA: TGTGCCATCAGTGATGTCCTGGTGCCCTATGGCTACACCTTC
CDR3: CAISDVLVPYGYTF

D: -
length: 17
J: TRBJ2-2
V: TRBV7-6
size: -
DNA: TGTGCCAGCACCCTACGGTCGGTAGCGGCGAACACCGGGGAGCTGTTTTTT
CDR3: CASTLRSVAANTGELFF

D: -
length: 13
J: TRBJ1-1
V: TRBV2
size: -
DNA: TGTGCCAGCAGTGCAGAAATGAACACTGAAGCTTTCTTT
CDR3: CASSAEMNTEAFF

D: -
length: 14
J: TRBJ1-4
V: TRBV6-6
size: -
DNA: TGTGCCAGCAGTTATACCAGTATTGGTGAAAAACTGTTTTTT
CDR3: CASSYTSIGEKLFF

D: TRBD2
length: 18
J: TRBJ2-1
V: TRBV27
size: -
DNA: TGTGCCAGCAGGGGGGGTTCTGGCGGGAGTCGGTCCTACAATGAGCAGTTCTTC
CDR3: CASRGGSGGSRSYNEQFF

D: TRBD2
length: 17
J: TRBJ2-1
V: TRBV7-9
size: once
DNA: TGTGCCAGCAGCCCCGCGCGGGGAGCGGGAGGGTACAATGAGCAGTTCTTC
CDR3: CASSPARGAGGYNEQFF

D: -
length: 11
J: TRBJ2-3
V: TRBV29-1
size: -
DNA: TGCAGCGTAGGACCCGGAGATACGCAGTATTTT
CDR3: CSVGPGDTQYF

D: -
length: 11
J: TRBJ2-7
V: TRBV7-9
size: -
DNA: TGTGCCAGCGGGGTCTCCTACGAGCAGTACTTC
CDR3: CASGVSYEQYF

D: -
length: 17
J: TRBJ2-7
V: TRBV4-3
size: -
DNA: TGCGCCAGCAGCCAAGATCTTTCGGAGCGGAGCCACTACGAGCAGTACTTC
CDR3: CASSQDLSERSHYEQYF

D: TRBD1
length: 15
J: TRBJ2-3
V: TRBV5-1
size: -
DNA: TGCGCCAGCAGCGCAGGGGGCGTGCGCACAGATACGCAGTATTTT
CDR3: CASSAGGVRTDTQYF

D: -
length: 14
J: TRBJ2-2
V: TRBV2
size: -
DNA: TGTGCCAGCGGCAACCAGGTGAACACCGGGGAGCTGTTTTTT
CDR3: CASGNQVNTGELFF

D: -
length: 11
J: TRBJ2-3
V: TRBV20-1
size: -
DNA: TGCAGTGCTTTTAAATCAGATACGCAGTATTTT
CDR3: CSAFKSDTQYF

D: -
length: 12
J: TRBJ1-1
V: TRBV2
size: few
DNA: TGTGCCAGCAGTGGAATGGCTGTTGAAGCTTTCTTT
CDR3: CASSGMAVEAFF

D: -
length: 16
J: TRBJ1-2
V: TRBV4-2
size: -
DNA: TGTGCCAGCAGCCAAGGGGGGTCCCGTCCTAACTATGGCTACACCTTC
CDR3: CASSQGGSRPNYGYTF

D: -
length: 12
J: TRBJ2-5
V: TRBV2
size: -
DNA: TGTGCCAGCACCTCATCGAAAGAGACCCAGTACTTC
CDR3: CASTSSKETQYF

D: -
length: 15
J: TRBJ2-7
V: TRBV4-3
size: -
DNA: TGCGCCAGCAGCCAAGACCCCAGGGGAGGGAACGAGCAGTACTTC
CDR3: CASSQDPRGGNEQYF

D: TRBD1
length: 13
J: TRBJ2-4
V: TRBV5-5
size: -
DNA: TGTGCCAGCAGCTGGACAGGGCGAAACATTCAGTACTTC
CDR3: CASSWTGRNIQYF

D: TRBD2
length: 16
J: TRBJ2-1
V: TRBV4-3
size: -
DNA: TGCGCCAGCAGCCAATTTGGACTAGCGGGATACAATGAGCAGTTCTTC
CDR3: CASSQFGLAGYNEQFF

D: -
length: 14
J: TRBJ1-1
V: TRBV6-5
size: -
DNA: TGTGCCAGCAGTTACTCGCCGGGGCTCACTGAAGCTTTCTTT
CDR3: CASSYSPGLTEAFF

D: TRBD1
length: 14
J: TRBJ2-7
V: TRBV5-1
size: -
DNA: TGCGCCAGCAGCTCCGGGACAGGGGGGAGTGTTAGGTACTTC
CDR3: CASSSGTGGSVRYF

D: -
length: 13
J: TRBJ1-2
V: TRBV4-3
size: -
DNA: TGCGCCAGCAGCCAAGTGGGGTGGGGGAGCTACACCTTC
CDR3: CASSQVGWGSYTF

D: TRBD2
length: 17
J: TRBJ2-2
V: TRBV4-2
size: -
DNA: TGTGCCAGCAGCCAAGATGATCTAGCGGGAGTAACCGGGGAGCTGTTTTTT
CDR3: CASSQDDLAGVTGELFF

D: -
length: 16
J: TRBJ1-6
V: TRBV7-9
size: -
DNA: TGTGCCAGCAGCTCCTCCGGCACAGGGAGTCGGAGGCCCCTCCACTTT
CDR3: CASSSSGTGSRRPLHF

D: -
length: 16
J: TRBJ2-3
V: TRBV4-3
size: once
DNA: TGCGCCAGCAGCCAAGGTCGTAACCGAAACACAGATACGCAGTATTTT
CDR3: CASSQGRNRNTDTQYF

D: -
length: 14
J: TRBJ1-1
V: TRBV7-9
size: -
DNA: TGTGCCAGCAGCTACAATGCCAGGGAGGGTGAAGCTTTCTTT
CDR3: CASSYNAREGEAFF

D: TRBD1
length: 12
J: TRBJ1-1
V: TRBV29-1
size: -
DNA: TGCAGCGTCGGGGGACAGGACACTGAAGCTTTCTTT
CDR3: CSVGGQDTEAFF

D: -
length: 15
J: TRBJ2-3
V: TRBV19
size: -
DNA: TGTGCCAGTAGTGCCCTTTTGAAGCGAACAGATACGCAGTATTTT
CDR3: CASSALLKRTDTQYF

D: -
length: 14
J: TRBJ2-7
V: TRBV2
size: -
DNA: TGTGCCAGCACATTTGCAGGGGTCGACTACGAGCAGTACTTC
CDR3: CASTFAGVDYEQYF

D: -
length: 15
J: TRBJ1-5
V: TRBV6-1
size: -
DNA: TGTGCCAGCAGTGAATTAGGTCCCGGCAATCAGCCCCAGCATTTT
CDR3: CASSELGPGNQPQHF

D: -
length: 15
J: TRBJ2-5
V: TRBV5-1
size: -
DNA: TGCGCCAGCAGCGCTTCCGGGACCATAGGGGAGACCCAGTACTTC
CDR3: CASSASGTIGETQYF

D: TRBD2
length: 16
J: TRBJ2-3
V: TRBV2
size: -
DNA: TGTGCCAGACGACTAGCGGGAGGCTCTAGCACAGATACGCAGTATTTT
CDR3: CARRLAGGSSTDTQYF

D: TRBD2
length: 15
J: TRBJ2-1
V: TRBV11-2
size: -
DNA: TGTGCCAGCAGCTACCTAGCGGGAGGGCTTGGTGAGCAGTTCTTC
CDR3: CASSYLAGGLGEQFF

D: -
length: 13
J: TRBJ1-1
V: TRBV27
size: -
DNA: TGTGCCAGCAGTTTCAGCCTCGGCACTGAAGCTTTCTTT
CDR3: CASSFSLGTEAFF

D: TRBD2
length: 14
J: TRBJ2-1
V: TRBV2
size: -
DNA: TGTGCCAGCAGTGTGTCTAGCGGCTACAATGAGCAGTTCTTC
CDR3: CASSVSSGYNEQFF

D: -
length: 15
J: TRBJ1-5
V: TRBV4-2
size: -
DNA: TGTGCCAGCAGCCAAGGACCAGATAGCAATCAGCCCCAGCATTTT
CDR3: CASSQGPDSNQPQHF